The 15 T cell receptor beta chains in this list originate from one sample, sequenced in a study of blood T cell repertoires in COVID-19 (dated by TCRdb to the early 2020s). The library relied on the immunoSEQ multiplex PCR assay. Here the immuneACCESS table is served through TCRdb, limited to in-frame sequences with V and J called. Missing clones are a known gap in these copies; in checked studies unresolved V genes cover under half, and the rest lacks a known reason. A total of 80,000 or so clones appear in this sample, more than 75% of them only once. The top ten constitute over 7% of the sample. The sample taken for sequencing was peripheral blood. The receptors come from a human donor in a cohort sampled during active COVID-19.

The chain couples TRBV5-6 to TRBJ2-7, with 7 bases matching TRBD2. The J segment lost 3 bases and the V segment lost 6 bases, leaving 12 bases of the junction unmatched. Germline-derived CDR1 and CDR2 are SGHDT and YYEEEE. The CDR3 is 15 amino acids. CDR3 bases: TGTGCCAGCACCATTTTGAGCGGGGACCACTACGAGCAGTACTTC. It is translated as CASTILSGDHYEQYF.

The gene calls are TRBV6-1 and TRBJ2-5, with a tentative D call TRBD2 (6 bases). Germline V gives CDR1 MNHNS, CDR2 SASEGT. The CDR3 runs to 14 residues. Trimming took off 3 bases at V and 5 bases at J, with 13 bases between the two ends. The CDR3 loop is CASSEQRSGETQYF. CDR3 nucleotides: TGTGCCAGCAGTGAGCAGAGGAGCGGGGAGACCCAGTACTTC.

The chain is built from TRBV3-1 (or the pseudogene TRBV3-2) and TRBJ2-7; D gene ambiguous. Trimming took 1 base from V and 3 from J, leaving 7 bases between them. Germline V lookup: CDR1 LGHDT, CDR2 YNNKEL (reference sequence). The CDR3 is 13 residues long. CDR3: CASSQAGGYEQYF. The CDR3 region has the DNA TGTGCCAGCAGCCAAGCCGGCGGCTACGAGCAGTACTTC.

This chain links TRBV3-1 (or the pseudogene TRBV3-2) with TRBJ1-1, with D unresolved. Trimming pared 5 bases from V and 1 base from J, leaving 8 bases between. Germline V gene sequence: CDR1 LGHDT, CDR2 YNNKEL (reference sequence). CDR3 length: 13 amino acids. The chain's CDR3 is CASSSSRNTEAFF. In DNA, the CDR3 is TGTGCCAGCAGCTCCTCCCGGAACACTGAAGCTTTCTTT.

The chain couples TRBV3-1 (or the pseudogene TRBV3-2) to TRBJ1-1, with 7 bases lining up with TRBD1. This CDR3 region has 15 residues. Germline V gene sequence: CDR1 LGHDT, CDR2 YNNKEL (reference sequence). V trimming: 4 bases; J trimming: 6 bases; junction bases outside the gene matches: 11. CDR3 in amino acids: CASSPGDRDISEAFF. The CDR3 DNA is TGTGCCAGCAGCCCAGGAGACAGGGATATCTCTGAAGCTTTCTTT.

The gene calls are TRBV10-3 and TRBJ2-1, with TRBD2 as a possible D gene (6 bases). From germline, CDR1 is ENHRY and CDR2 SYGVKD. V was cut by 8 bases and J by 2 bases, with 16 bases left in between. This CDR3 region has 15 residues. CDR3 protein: CAIGPGGSAYNEQFF. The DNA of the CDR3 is TGTGCCATCGGTCCCGGGGGTTCAGCCTACAATGAGCAGTTCTTC.

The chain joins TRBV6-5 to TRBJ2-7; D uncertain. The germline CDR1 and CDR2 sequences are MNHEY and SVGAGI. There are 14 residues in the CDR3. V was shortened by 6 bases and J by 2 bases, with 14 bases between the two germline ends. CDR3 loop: CASRPVSVTYEQYF. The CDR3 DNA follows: TGTGCCAGCAGACCCGTCAGCGTTACCTACGAGCAGTACTTC.

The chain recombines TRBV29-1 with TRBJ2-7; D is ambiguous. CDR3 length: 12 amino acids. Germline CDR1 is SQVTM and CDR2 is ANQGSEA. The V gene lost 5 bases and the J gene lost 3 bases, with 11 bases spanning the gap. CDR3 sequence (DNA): TGCAGCGTTCGTGAGTCAAACTACGAGCAGTACTTC. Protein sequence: CSVRESNYEQYF.

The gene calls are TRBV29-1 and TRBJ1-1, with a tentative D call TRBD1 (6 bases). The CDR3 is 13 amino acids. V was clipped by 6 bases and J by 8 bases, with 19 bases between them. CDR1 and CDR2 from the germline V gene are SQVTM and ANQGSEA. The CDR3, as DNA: TGCAGCGTCTATGAAGGGGGAAGTAGCGAAGCTTTCTTT. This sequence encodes CSVYEGGSSEAFF. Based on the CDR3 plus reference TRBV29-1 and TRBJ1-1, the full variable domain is SAVISQKPSRDICQRGTSLTIQCQVDSQVTMMFWYRQQPGQSLTLIATANQGSEATYESGFVIDKFPISRPNLTFSTLTVSNMSPEDSSIYLCSVYEGGSSEAFFGQGTRLTVV.

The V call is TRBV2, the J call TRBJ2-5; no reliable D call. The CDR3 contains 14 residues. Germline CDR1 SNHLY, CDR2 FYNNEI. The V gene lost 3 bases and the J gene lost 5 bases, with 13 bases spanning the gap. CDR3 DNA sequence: TGTGCCAGCAGTGAGTCTCGGTCCGGGGAGACCCAGTACTTC. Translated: CASSESRSGETQYF. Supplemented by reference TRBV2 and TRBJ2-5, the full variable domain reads EPEVTQTPSHQVTQMGQEVILRCVPISNHLYFYWYRQILGQKVEFLVSFYNNEISEKSEIFDDQFSVERPDGSNFTLKIRSTKLEDSAMYFCASSESRSGETQYFGPGTRLLVL.

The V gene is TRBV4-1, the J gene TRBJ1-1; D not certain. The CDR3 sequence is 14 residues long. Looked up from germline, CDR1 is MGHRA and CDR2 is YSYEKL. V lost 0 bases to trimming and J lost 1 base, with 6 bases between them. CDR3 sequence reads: CASSQDPENTEAFF. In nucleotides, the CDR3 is TGCGCCAGCAGCCAAGATCCAGAGAACACTGAAGCTTTCTTT.

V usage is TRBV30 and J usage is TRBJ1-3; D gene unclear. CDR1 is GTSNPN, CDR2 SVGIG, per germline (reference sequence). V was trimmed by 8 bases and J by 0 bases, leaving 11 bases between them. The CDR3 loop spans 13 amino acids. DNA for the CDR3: TGTGCCCAGGCCCTGAGCTCTGGAAACACCATATATTTT. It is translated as CAQALSSGNTIYF.

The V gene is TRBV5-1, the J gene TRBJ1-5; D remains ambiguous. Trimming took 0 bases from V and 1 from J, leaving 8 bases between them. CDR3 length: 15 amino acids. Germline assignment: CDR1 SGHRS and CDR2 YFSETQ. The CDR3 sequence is CASSLAGWSNQPQHF. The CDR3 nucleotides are TGCGCCAGCAGCTTGGCGGGGTGGAGCAATCAGCCCCAGCATTTT.

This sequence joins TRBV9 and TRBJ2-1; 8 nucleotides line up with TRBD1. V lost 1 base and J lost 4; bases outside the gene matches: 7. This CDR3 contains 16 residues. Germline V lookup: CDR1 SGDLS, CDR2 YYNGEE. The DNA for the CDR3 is TGTGCCAGCAGCGTAAGTTCCCAGGGGGCGTACAATGAGCAGTTCTTC. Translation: CASSVSSQGAYNEQFF.

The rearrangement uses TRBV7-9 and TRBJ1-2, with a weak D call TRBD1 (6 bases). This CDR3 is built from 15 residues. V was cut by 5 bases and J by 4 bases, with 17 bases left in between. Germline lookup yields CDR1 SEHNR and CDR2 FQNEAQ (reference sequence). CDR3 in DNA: TGTGCCAGCAGCGTGTCCCTGGCGGGGGCCTATGGCTACACCTTC. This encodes CASSVSLAGAYGYTF.